Each of the 14 T cell receptor beta chains below was sequenced from the same sample in a study of T cells in Graves' hyperthyroidism and ophthalmopathy. Amplification yielded TCR beta CDR3 regions, with RNA transcripts as the source. A first-round RT-PCR of the TCR CDR3 used the HTBI primer set. TCRdb re-derived calls from the multiplex PCR reads in MiXCR, one entry per CDR3 protein. Among about 540,000 distinct CDR3 sequences listed, roughly 46% were seen once. Sequencing used peripheral blood or thyroid tissue (not recorded which). These receptor sequences come from a woman aged 18-29 years with Graves' hyperthyroidism.

The J gene is TRBJ2-6, the V gene TRBV24-1; 7 bases are a match to TRBD1. Looked up from germline, CDR1 is KGHDR and CDR2 is SFDVKD. With 4 bases clipped from V and 15 bases from J, the junction kept 5 bases outside the gene matches. The CDR3 extends over 12 amino acids. CDR3 in amino acids: CATSDAGQDLTF. The CDR3 region has the DNA TGTGCCACCAGTGACGCAGGACAGGACCTGACTTTC.

A note on this clonotype: Given a much more abundant clone one base away, this may be a read error. CDR3 nucleotide sequence: TGTGCCAGCAGGACTGGACAGGAGTCAGCCGGTGGCTACACCTTC. Translated: CASRTGQESAGGYTF. The chain carries TRBV6-4 and TRBJ1-2; 7 nucleotides agree with TRBD1. Trimming took 6 bases from V and 7 from J; bases not matched to a gene: 14. Per germline, CDR1 MRHNA and CDR2 SNTAGT. The CDR3 is made up of 15 amino acids.

The table lists this clonotype with many counts. The V and J genes are TRBV29-1 and TRBJ2-7; D remains ambiguous. Germline values: CDR1 SQVTM, CDR2 ANQGSEA. The CDR3 has 15 amino acids. The V end lost 6 bases, the J end lost 0 bases, and 18 bases lay between the germline ends. Written as DNA, the CDR3 is TGCAGCGTCGAAAGAGAAACAGTTGGCTCCTACGAGCAGTACTTC. Its protein product is CSVERETVGSYEQYF.

This sequence joins TRBV19 and TRBJ1-5, with D possibly TRBD1 on 5 matching bases. The CDR3 consists of 14 residues. Trimming stripped 5 bases from V and 6 bases from J, with 14 bases between. The germline CDR1 and CDR2 sequences are LNHDA and SQIVND (reference sequence). The chain's CDR3 is CASSPGAQGQPQHF. CDR3 bases: TGTGCCAGTAGTCCCGGGGCTCAGGGTCAGCCCCAGCATTTT.

This clonotype has a count of ten or more. The rearrangement joins TRBV6-6 to TRBJ1-4, with D unclear. With 5 bases removed from V and 7 bases from J, the gap between germline ends came to 8 bases. CDR3 length: 12 residues. Germline CDR1 reads MNHNY; CDR2 reads SVGAGI (reference sequence). The CDR3 DNA is TGTGCCAGCAGTAGAGGGTCTGAAAAACTGTTTTTT. Translating gives CASSRGSEKLFF.

The genes are TRBV30 and TRBJ1-1; TRBD1 is a possible D gene (6 bases). Trimming shortened V by 4 bases and J by 0 bases, and 18 bases separated the two germline ends. The germline V gene encodes CDR1 GTSNPN and CDR2 SVGIG (reference sequence). This CDR3 is 16 amino acids long. The CDR3 DNA reads TGTGCCTGGATGCTGGCAGGGGCGGTAGTGAACACTGAAGCTTTCTTT. It translates to CAWMLAGAVVNTEAFF.

The J gene is TRBJ2-5, the V gene TRBV29-1, with D possibly matching TRBD2 (5 bases). Germline values: CDR1 SQVTM, CDR2 ANQGSEA. The CDR3 runs to 10 residues. Deletions cut 7 bases from V and 5 bases from J, with 8 bases between. The chain's CDR3 is CSGRIETQYF. CDR3 DNA: TGCAGCGGGAGGATCGAGACCCAGTACTTC.

The CDR3 coding sequence is TGCAGCGTTGAGTCGGGTCAGGGTTACACTGAAGCTTTCTTT. Its protein is CSVESGQGYTEAFF. This rearrangement joins TRBV29-1 to TRBJ1-1; TRBD1 might be the D (5 bases). From germline, CDR1 is SQVTM and CDR2 ANQGSEA. Trimming removed 3 bases at V and 3 bases at J, with 14 bases between. This CDR3 has 14 residues. The entire variable domain, with the rest obtained from reference TRBV29-1 and TRBJ1-1, is as follows: SAVISQKPSRDICQRGTSLTIQCQVDSQVTMMFWYRQQPGQSLTLIATANQGSEATYESGFVIDKFPISRPNLTFSTLTVSNMSPEDSSIYLCSVESGQGYTEAFFGQGTRLTVV.

In its sample, this clonotype was seen a few times. One junction end disagrees with the germline gene, perhaps due to a read error. The gene calls are TRBV20-1 and TRBJ2-2; 9 nucleotides align to TRBD2. Germline V gene sequence: CDR1 DFQATT, CDR2 SNEGSKA (reference sequence). CDR3 size: 15 residues. CDR3 amino acids: CSTRHSGSGTGELFF. CDR3 nucleotide sequence: TGCAGTACTAGACATAGCGGGAGCGGTACCGGGGAGCTGTTTTTT.

This clonotype has a count of ten or more. The J gene is TRBJ1-2, the V gene TRBV12-3 or TRBV12-4, with 8 nucleotides matching TRBD1. With 5 bases clipped from V and 5 bases from J, the junction kept 10 bases outside the gene matches. CDR3 size: 15 residues. The CDR3 here is CASSPQQGVVYGYTF. Written as DNA, the CDR3 is TGTGCCAGCAGTCCTCAACAGGGGGTAGTTTATGGCTACACCTTC.

This clonotype has a count of ten or more. CDR3 DNA: TGTGCCAGCAGTAAAGGAGGACTGACTAATGAAAAACTGTTTTTT. Translated, it gives CASSKGGLTNEKLFF. The chain uses TRBV6-5 and TRBJ1-4; D gene uncertain. Germline loops: CDR1 MNHEY, CDR2 SVGAGI. V gave up 5 bases and J gave up 2 bases, with 12 bases separating them. The CDR3 contains 15 residues.

The genes are TRBV6-5 and TRBJ2-7, with 12 nucleotides matching TRBD2. The better agreement between TRBJ2-1 and the DNA end casts doubt on the J call. Germline lookup yields CDR1 MNHEY and CDR2 SVGAGI. This CDR3 contains 16 residues. The CDR3 protein is CASSYLAGGPDNEQFF. CDR3 DNA sequence: TGTGCCAGCAGTTACCTAGCGGGAGGGCCCGACAATGAGCAGTTCTTC.

The chain employs TRBV5-4 and TRBJ1-1; the D gene is possibly TRBD1 (5 bases). CDR3 length: 15 residues. Germline CDR1 is SGHNT and CDR2 is YYREEE (reference sequence). V was pared by 1 base and J by 6 bases, with 16 bases between. In nucleotides, the CDR3 is TGTGCCAGCAGCTTGTCGGCAGGGAGGATCCCTGAAGCTTTCTTT. It yields the protein CASSLSAGRIPEAFF.

The chain combines TRBV19 with TRBJ2-1; 11 bases are shared with TRBD1. The germline V gene encodes CDR1 LNHDA and CDR2 SQIVND (reference sequence). J lost 7 bases, V lost 6 bases, and 5 bases had no gene match. The CDR3 runs 14 residues. CDR3 bases: TGTGCCAGTAGGGGGACAGGGGGATTTAATGAGCAGTTCTTC. Encoded protein: CASRGTGGFNEQFF.